These T cell receptor beta chains were read from a single sample in a study of Ad26.COV2.S vaccination and SARS-CoV-2 variants. Some clones are missing from TCRdb's copy, which holds only in-frame ones; the method was immunoSEQ multiplex PCR. The repertoire holds around 250,000 clones, with roughly 89% as singletons. The sample here was peripheral blood, taken in a trial of Ad26.COV2.S vaccine versus placebo. The receptors were sampled from a person aged 18-60 years who received the Ad26.COV2.S COVID-19 vaccine or a placebo. CDR3s include the opening cysteine and the closing phenylalanine or tryptophan. D genes are given only for firm matches. The size of a clone is reported for some rows only, either as once, few or many, or as a class for expanded clones.

j_call d_call clone_size cdr3_length v_call cdr3_aa cdr3_nt
TRBJ2-5 - - 16 TRBV19 CASSMGQGTAQETQYF TGTGCCAGTAGTATGGGTCAGGGGACCGCACAAGAGACCCAGTACTTC
TRBJ1-5 - - 15 TRBV19 CASSIKAPNNQPQHF TGTGCCAGTAGTATTAAGGCACCCAACAATCAGCCCCAGCATTTT
TRBJ1-1 - - 13 TRBV30 CAWSVSRNTEAFF TGTGCCTGGAGTGTATCCAGGAACACTGAAGCTTTCTTT
TRBJ2-1 - - 13 TRBV7-8 CASSLVVRAEQFF TGTGCCAGCAGCTTAGTAGTGAGGGCCGAGCAGTTCTTC
TRBJ2-2 TRBD2 once 17 TRBV7-2 CASSLVLLAAGTGELFF TGTGCCAGCAGCTTGGTCCTCCTAGCGGCGGGAACCGGGGAGCTGTTTTTT
TRBJ2-5 TRBD2 - 14 TRBV5-1 CASSSGLAGETQYF TGCGCCAGCAGCTCGGGACTAGCGGGAGAGACCCAGTACTTC
TRBJ1-2 TRBD1 - 14 TRBV24-1 CATSGWGQGDGYTF TGTGCCACCAGTGGTTGGGGACAGGGGGATGGCTACACCTTC
TRBJ2-1 TRBD2 - 17 TRBV12-5 CASGLVPRDYFYNEQFF TGTGCTAGTGGTTTGGTACCTAGGGACTACTTCTACAATGAGCAGTTCTTC
TRBJ2-5 - few 15 TRBV6-6 CASSPGGAGFETQYF TGTGCCAGCAGCCCAGGGGGAGCGGGGTTCGAGACCCAGTACTTC
TRBJ2-1 - - 16 TRBV7-2 CASTPALGINYNEQFF TGTGCCAGCACCCCGGCCCTCGGGATAAATTACAATGAGCAGTTCTTC
TRBJ1-2 - - 13 TRBV6-6 CASSYRGSGGYTF TGTGCCAGCAGTTACCGGGGTTCGGGCGGCTACACCTTC
TRBJ2-3 - - 14 TRBV7-2 CASSLGPLTDTQYF TGTGCCAGCAGCTTAGGCCCTCTAACAGATACGCAGTATTTT
TRBJ2-7 - - 14 TRBV7-9 CASSPNGLSYEQYF TGTGCCAGCAGTCCTAACGGGCTCTCCTACGAGCAGTACTTC
TRBJ1-2 - - 11 TRBV2 CASTFNYGYTF TGTGCCAGCACTTTTAACTATGGCTACACCTTC
TRBJ1-3 - - 15 TRBV6-5 CASSPSWTDRNTIYF TGTGCCAGCAGTCCATCATGGACAGACCGAAACACCATATATTTT
TRBJ1-5 - few 14 TRBV6-1 CASSDEAGNQPQHF TGTGCCAGCAGTGATGAGGCAGGAAATCAGCCCCAGCATTTT
TRBJ2-1 - once 15 TRBV5-4 CASSLRQGPYNEQFF TGTGCCAGCAGCTTACGCCAGGGGCCCTACAATGAGCAGTTCTTC
TRBJ2-5 - - 14 TRBV18 CASSPPSPQETQYF TGTGCCAGCTCACCACCGTCACCTCAAGAGACCCAGTACTTC
TRBJ2-2 - - 14 TRBV18 CASSPQMGPGELFF TGTGCCAGCTCACCGCAGATGGGTCCCGGGGAGCTGTTTTTT
TRBJ2-7 - - 16 TRBV3-1/TRBV3-2 CASSQGTGLVSYEQYF TGTGCCAGCAGCCAAGGAACAGGGCTTGTATCCTACGAGCAGTACTTC
TRBJ2-5 TRBD2 - 16 TRBV9 CASSLTSGGALETQYF TGTGCCAGCAGCCTCACTAGCGGGGGGGCCTTGGAGACCCAGTACTTC
TRBJ1-2 - - 16 TRBV5-1 CASSLVHLQGGDGYTF TGCGCCAGCAGCTTGGTTCATCTCCAGGGCGGAGATGGCTACACCTTC
TRBJ1-1 - - 14 TRBV9 CASNPGNMNTEAFF TGTGCCAGCAACCCAGGGAATATGAACACTGAAGCTTTCTTT
TRBJ2-3 - - 14 TRBV11-3 CASSLRSGTDTQYF TGTGCCAGCAGCTTAAGGTCCGGTACAGATACGCAGTATTTT
TRBJ1-5 - - 13 TRBV5-6 CASSLGRNQPQHF TGTGCCAGCAGCTTGGGAAGAAATCAGCCCCAGCATTTT
TRBJ1-2 - - 16 TRBV28 CASRLGGALANYGYTF TGTGCCAGCAGGCTCGGGGGGGCGTTAGCTAACTATGGCTACACCTTC
TRBJ2-3 TRBD1 - 12 TRBV4-2 CASSQDRDTQYF TGTGCCAGCAGCCAGGACAGGGATACGCAGTATTTT
TRBJ1-3 - - 13 TRBV12-3/TRBV12-4 CASSGPGGNTIYF TGTGCCAGCAGCGGTCCGGGTGGAAACACCATATATTTT
TRBJ1-1 - - 20 TRBV15 CATSRGKMWTVAFLNTEAFF TGTGCCACCAGCAGAGGAAAAATGTGGACAGTCGCTTTTCTGAACACTGAAGCTTTCTTT
TRBJ2-1 TRBD2 - 16 TRBV19 CASSVAGTSGYNEQFF TGTGCCAGTAGTGTAGCAGGGACTAGCGGTTACAATGAGCAGTTCTTC
TRBJ1-3 - - 15 TRBV4-2 CASSLEPGSRNTIYF TGTGCCAGCAGCCTCGAGCCGGGGTCTAGAAACACCATATATTTT
TRBJ1-1 - few 15 TRBV3-1/TRBV3-2 CASSRIVLDHTEAFF TGTGCCAGCAGCCGGATTGTACTTGATCACACTGAAGCTTTCTTT
TRBJ1-6 - - 13 TRBV9 CASMGQDGSPLHF TGTGCCAGCATGGGTCAGGACGGTTCACCCCTCCACTTT
TRBJ2-1 - few 13 TRBV5-1 CASSLISYNEQFF TGCGCCAGCAGTCTTATATCCTACAATGAGCAGTTCTTC